This T cell receptor beta chain derives from a study of CD8 T cells in ankylosing spondylitis. Whole-study results and caveats: Researchers report that disease-linked clones proved CD8+ and relatively rare in peripheral blood. Eight or nine highly homologous variants formed a TCR beta motif that appeared characteristic of ankylosing spondylitis blood. Disease-associated clones were reportedly significantly overrepresented in matched ankylosing spondylitis synovial fluid.

TCRdb processed the 5' RACE reads anew with MiXCR; each CDR3 protein has one entry. Among approximately 42,000 distinct CDR3 sequences listed, over 3.5% were seen once. This clonotype was detected ten times or more. What it binds is not known. The CDR3 contains 13 residues. The V gene's germline CDR1 is SGDLS and CDR2 YYNGEE. V was shortened by 2 bases and J by 3 bases, with 8 bases between the two germline ends. The J gene is TRBJ2-5, the V gene TRBV9; D is perhaps TRBD2 (5 bases). Material: blood, either unsorted or a sorted T cell fraction (not recorded which). This clonotype was sampled from a female donor with ankylosing spondylitis or in good health (not recorded which). CDR3 sequence reads: CASSVLGEETQYF. In DNA, the CDR3 is TGTGCCAGCAGCGTTCTCGGGGAAGAGACCCAGTACTTC.